This paragraph reports one T cell receptor beta chain. In the source study's methods: Junction-only immunoSEQ sequences carried no quality scores, so filtering differed. The data were produced by immunoSEQ multiplex PCR, yet TCRdb's version contains in-frame clones alone and is incomplete. From that table come the V and J calls and clone size; the DNA was used to work out D and trimming. The sample has 1,400,000 or so clones; 98% are singletons. After removal of 3 bases from V and 12 bases from J, the junction contained 8 bases not matched to a gene. The CDR3 runs 13 residues. Germline CDR1 reads LNHDA; CDR2 reads SQIVND (reference sequence). This sample was taken from a study of shared clonotypes between healthy human individuals. A split of CD4+ cells into CD45RA+ naive and CD45RA-negative memory subsets was performed.

V usage is TRBV19 and J usage is TRBJ2-7; 10 nucleotides align to TRBD2. The source of this sequence is a man aged 30-40 years in good health. The sequenced sample consisted of naive CD4+ T cells sorted from blood. Subset denoted: CD45RA+ positively selected. The CDR3, as DNA: TGTGCCAGTAGTATGATCCTAGCGGGAGTGCGGTACTTC. Protein sequence: CASSMILAGVRYF.